These 32 T cell receptor beta chains were all obtained from the same sample, sequenced in a study of OX40 agonist ivuxolimab in advanced cancers. Clones were sequenced by immunoSEQ multiplex PCR, and TCRdb holds only the in-frame ones, with some missing. The table records about 21,000 clones, about 79% of them present only once. This sample comprised CD4+ or CD8+ T cells sorted from blood, obtained in a trial of the OX40 agonist ivuxolimab. Receptor source: an adult with an advanced solid tumor such as melanoma, head and neck, liver or kidney cancer.

This chain links TRBV30 with TRBJ2-7, with TRBD2 matching 7 bases. CDR1 is GTSNPN and CDR2 is SVGIG in the germline V gene (reference sequence). The length of the CDR3 is 13 residues. Unmatched junction bases numbered 6, after V lost 4 bases and J lost 3 bases. DNA of the CDR3: TGTGCCTGGACATGGTCTAGCGGCTACGAGCAGTACTTC. Residues: CAWTWSSGYEQYF.

About this clone itself: The junction does not match germline at one end; this may be a read error. This sequence joins TRBV30 and TRBJ1-1; tentative D call: TRBD1 (6 bases). This CDR3 has 13 residues. Germline V gene data show CDR1 as GTSNPN and CDR2 as SVGIG (reference sequence). The CDR3 sequence: CAWSFMGAAEASF. CDR3 DNA: TGTGCCTGGAGTTTCATGGGGGCGGCTGAAGCTTCCTTT.

The V gene is TRBV30, the J gene TRBJ1-1; D is unclear. The CDR3 consists of 12 residues. The germline V gene has CDR1 GTSNPN and CDR2 SVGIG (reference sequence). Trimming pared 0 bases from V and 5 bases from J, leaving 7 bases between. DNA for the CDR3: TGTGCCTGGAGTGTAGTAAGGACTGAAGCTTTCTTT. Protein: CAWSVVRTEAFF.

There are a few counts of this clone. CDR3 sequence reads: CATSRDSSNQPQHF. As DNA, the CDR3 is TGTGCCACCAGCAGAGATAGTAGCAATCAGCCCCAGCATTTT. The chain uses TRBV15 and TRBJ1-5, with no clear D. The CDR3 contains 14 residues. V gave up 0 bases and J gave up 0 bases, with 3 bases separating them. Germline loops: CDR1 LNHNV, CDR2 YYDKDF (reference sequence).

The V and J genes are TRBV25-1 and TRBJ1-1; 7 nucleotides agree with TRBD1. The CDR3 totals 18 residues. J gave up 6 bases and V 1 base, and 17 bases lay outside the gene matches. Per the germline V gene, CDR1 is MGHDK and CDR2 is SYGVNS. DNA for the CDR3: TGTGCCAGCAGTGAATTCTTCGGGACAGTTCATGAACAGCCTGAAGCTTTCTTT. Amino acids: CASSEFFGTVHEQPEAFF.

The table lists this clone with a count of one. J is TRBJ2-1 and V is TRBV9, with 13 positions matching TRBD2. Germline values: CDR1 SGDLS, CDR2 YYNGEE. Germline trimming cut 4 bases from V and 10 bases from J; bases unmatched to any gene: 8. This CDR3 region has 15 residues. CDR3 nucleotides: TGTGCCAGCAGCCCCCGACTAGCGGGAGGTTTGGAGCAGTTCTTC. It specifies CASSPRLAGGLEQFF.

This chain connects TRBV29-1 to TRBJ2-7; D may be TRBD1 or TRBD2 (6 bases each). Germline V gene lookup returns CDR1 SQVTM and CDR2 ANQGSEA. The V and J ends lost 5 bases and 2 bases respectively, with 25 bases between them. The CDR3 contains 17 residues. The CDR3 loop is CSVKGGDGTSSAYEQYF. The CDR3 DNA sequence: TGCAGCGTTAAGGGGGGCGACGGGACTTCCTCGGCCTACGAGCAGTACTTC.

V gene TRBV15 combines with J gene TRBJ2-1, with 9 positions matching TRBD2. This CDR3 region has 15 residues. CDR1 and CDR2 from the germline V gene are LNHNV and YYDKDF (reference sequence). V lost 3 bases and J lost 4; bases outside the gene matches: 4. CDR3 in amino acids: CATSSRTSAYNEQFF. The CDR3 DNA sequence: TGTGCCACCAGCAGCCGGACTAGCGCGTACAATGAGCAGTTCTTC.

This chain links TRBV19 with TRBJ2-7, with a tentative D call TRBD1 (7 bases). Between the trimmed V and J ends, which lost 1 base and 2 bases, there was a span of 12 bases. Per the germline V gene, CDR1 is LNHDA and CDR2 is SQIVND (reference sequence). This CDR3 contains 15 residues. CDR3 protein: CASSIVQGGPYEQYF. The CDR3 DNA follows: TGTGCCAGTAGTATAGTCCAGGGGGGACCCTACGAGCAGTACTTC.

This clone was found many times. The V and J genes are TRBV5-1 and TRBJ2-1; 15 bases fit TRBD2. CDR3 length: 19 residues. Germline-derived CDR1 and CDR2 are SGHRS and YFSETQ. Germline trimming cut 3 bases from V and 0 bases from J; bases unmatched to any gene: 7. Here the CDR3 DNA reads TGCGCCAGCAGCTGGGGACTAGCGGGAGGAGGGAGCTCCTACAATGAGCAGTTCTTC. This codes for CASSWGLAGGGSSYNEQFF.

This sequence joins TRBV7-3 and TRBJ2-1, with D perhaps matching TRBD1 (6 bases). The germline CDR1 and CDR2 sequences are SGHTA and FQGTGA. The CDR3 covers 12 residues. V was clipped by 2 bases and J by 9 bases, with 8 bases between them. This CDR3 reads CASSLLGGEQFF. The CDR3 coding sequence is TGTGCCAGCAGCTTACTAGGGGGTGAGCAGTTCTTC.

The chain recombines TRBV7-6 with TRBJ2-7; D perhaps matches TRBD1 (5 bases). CDR1 and CDR2 from the germline V gene are SGHVS and FNYEAQ. V lost 2 bases, J lost 0 bases, and 8 bases lay in between. CDR3 size: 14 residues. CDR3 region: CASSLSQGSYEQYF. Written as DNA, the CDR3 is TGTGCCAGCAGCTTAAGTCAGGGCTCCTACGAGCAGTACTTC.

The gene calls are TRBV30 and TRBJ2-1; D is undetermined. Trimming shortened V by 3 bases and J by 0 bases, and 15 bases separated the two germline ends. Germline-derived CDR1 and CDR2 are GTSNPN and SVGIG (reference sequence). This CDR3 is 16 amino acids long. The CDR3 bases are TGTGCCTGGAGCGACCCCACTTCCCACTCCTACAATGAGCAGTTCTTC. It yields the protein CAWSDPTSHSYNEQFF.

The chain has TRBV15 and TRBJ2-7, with TRBD1 matching 9 bases. With 5 bases clipped from V and 3 bases from J, the junction kept 11 bases outside the gene matches. Germline assignment: CDR1 LNHNV and CDR2 YYDKDF (reference sequence). This CDR3 contains 16 residues. The CDR3 is CATSPRMPGQGYEQYF. The CDR3 bases are TGTGCCACCAGCCCGCGAATGCCGGGACAGGGCTACGAGCAGTACTTC.

This chain uses TRBV27 with TRBJ2-7, with 9 bases fitting TRBD1. Germline trimming cut 3 bases from V and 2 bases from J; bases unmatched to any gene: 2. The CDR3 sequence is 14 residues long. The germline gives CDR1 MNHEY, CDR2 SMNVEV (reference sequence). The CDR3 nucleotides are TGTGCCAGCAGTTTGGGACAGGGACCCTACGAGCAGTACTTC. This sequence encodes CASSLGQGPYEQYF.

V gene TRBV10-3 combines with J gene TRBJ1-2, with TRBD1 matching 8 bases. This CDR3 region has 17 residues. Germline CDR1 and CDR2: ENHRY and SYGVKD. CDR3 in amino acids: CASSSRFPGHGTGGYTF. The CDR3 DNA sequence: TGTGCTAGCAGCTCACGGTTCCCGGGCCACGGGACAGGTGGCTACACCTTC.

This sequence joins TRBV5-1 and TRBJ2-5; 10 positions match TRBD2. CDR3 size: 15 residues. J lost 0 bases, V lost 5 bases, and 4 bases had no gene match. The germline V gene encodes CDR1 SGHRS and CDR2 YFSETQ. The chain's CDR3 is CASSTSGNYQETQYF. Here the CDR3 DNA reads TGCGCCAGCAGTACTAGCGGGAATTACCAAGAGACCCAGTACTTC.

The chain carries TRBV27 and TRBJ2-7; 8 bases map to TRBD1. The CDR3 is 16 amino acids. The V gene end was trimmed by 4 bases and the J gene end by 6 bases; junction bases not matched to a gene: 14. Germline V gene lookup returns CDR1 MNHEY and CDR2 SMNVEV (reference sequence). CDR3 nucleotides: TGTGCCAGCAGTTCACTCCTCTCGACAGGGGCGGGCGAGCAGTACTTC. Its protein product is CASSSLLSTGAGEQYF.

A note on this clone: It differs at one base from a far larger clone, so likely a read error. The identical CDR3 is also encoded by other nucleotide sequences in the sample. The gene calls are TRBV4-1 and TRBJ1-5; D ambiguous. V was trimmed by 1 base and J by 5 bases, leaving 12 bases between them. The CDR3 consists of 15 residues. Germline V lookup: CDR1 MGHRA, CDR2 YSYEKL. CDR3 coding DNA: TGCGCCAGCAGCCAAGCGAAGGGAATCGATCAGCCCCAGCATTTT. This encodes CASSQAKGIDQPQHF.

The chain links TRBV19 to TRBJ1-3; D remains ambiguous. Germline V gene sequence: CDR1 LNHDA, CDR2 SQIVND (reference sequence). The CDR3 runs 15 residues. V was shortened by 0 bases and J by 0 bases, with 6 bases between the two germline ends. The CDR3 sequence is CASSIDKSSGNTIYF. DNA for the CDR3: TGTGCCAGTAGTATAGACAAGAGCTCTGGAAACACCATATATTTT.

The CDR3 reads CAWSLGWGVQFF. Here the CDR3 DNA reads TGTGCCTGGAGTTTGGGCTGGGGGGTGCAGTTCTTC. V usage is TRBV30 and J usage is TRBJ2-1, with D maybe TRBD2 (6 bases). The CDR3 runs 12 residues. The ends were cut back, 2 bases at V and 12 bases at J, with 14 bases in the middle. Germline V CDR1 and CDR2: GTSNPN, SVGIG (reference sequence).

This clone is medium-sized in the sample. The chain is built from TRBV29-1 and TRBJ2-7; a possible D gene is TRBD1 (6 bases). The CDR3 is 12 amino acids. The V and J ends lost 4 bases and 7 bases respectively, with 14 bases between them. The germline V gene has CDR1 SQVTM and CDR2 ANQGSEA. The CDR3 sequence: CSVVWGPSEQYF. The DNA of the CDR3 is TGCAGCGTTGTTTGGGGGCCTAGTGAGCAGTACTTC.

A single count supports this clone. V and J are TRBV7-9 and TRBJ2-4, with TRBD1 matching 10 bases. CDR3 length: 14 residues. Trimming removed 1 base from V and 7 bases from J; junction bases left unmatched: 1. Germline V CDR1 and CDR2: SEHNR, FQNEAQ (reference sequence). In DNA, the CDR3 is TGTGCCAGCAGCTTAGGACAGGGGGCGAACATTCAGTACTTC. This sequence encodes CASSLGQGANIQYF. Full variable domain (rest looked up from reference TRBV7-9 and TRBJ2-4): DTGVSQNPRHKITKRGQNVTFRCDPISEHNRLYWYRQTLGQGPEFLTYFQNEAQLEKSRLLSDRFSAERPKGSFSTLEIQRTEQGDSAMYLCASSLGQGANIQYFGAGTRLSVL.

A remark on this clone: A read error may produce the germline difference seen at one junction end. Additional DNA sequences in this sample encode the identical CDR3. The chain has TRBV4-1 and TRBJ2-2; no clear D gene. The CDR3 runs to 14 residues. CDR1 is MGHRA, CDR2 YSYEKL, per germline. In DNA, the CDR3 is TGTGCCAGCAGCCAAGTAGGGAACACCGGGGAGCTGTTTTTT. This sequence encodes CASSQVGNTGELFF.

This rearrangement joins TRBV30 to TRBJ2-1; the D is unclear. Deletions cut 4 bases from V and 8 bases from J, with 15 bases between. The CDR3 sequence is 13 residues long. Germline CDR1 and CDR2: GTSNPN and SVGIG (reference sequence). CDR3 residues: CAWTLGVNDEQFF. The CDR3 DNA is TGTGCCTGGACCCTCGGAGTAAACGATGAGCAGTTCTTC.

The rearrangement joins TRBV14 to TRBJ2-7, with TRBD2 matching 9 bases. The CDR3 has 16 residues. Germline loops: CDR1 SGHDN, CDR2 FVKESK. V lost 0 bases and J lost 6; bases outside the gene matches: 9. The CDR3 DNA reads as TGTGCCAGCAGCCAAGATTGGGCGGGAGGGTTGGCCGAGCAGTACTTC. Translating gives CASSQDWAGGLAEQYF.

The CDR3 DNA reads TGTGCCAGCAGGCCCTACTACAATGAGCAGTTCTTC. Its translation is CASRPYYNEQFF. This rearrangement joins TRBV2 to TRBJ2-1; D gene unclear. Germline CDR1 SNHLY, CDR2 FYNNEI. The ends were cut back, 6 bases at V and 3 bases at J, with 6 bases in the middle. CDR3 size: 12 residues.

CDR3 bases: TGCAGCGTTCTAGCGGGATCCTCCTACGAGCAGTACTTC. Its protein product is CSVLAGSSYEQYF. This sequence joins TRBV29-1 and TRBJ2-7; 9 nucleotides match TRBD2. With V trimmed by 5 bases and J by 0 bases, 2 bases remained unmatched. Looked up from germline, CDR1 is SQVTM and CDR2 is ANQGSEA. CDR3 length: 13 residues.

In this sample, this clone turned up a few times. The rearrangement links TRBV4-1 to TRBJ1-2, with D possibly being TRBD1 (5 bases). V was clipped by 4 bases and J by 3 bases, with 12 bases between them. The length of the CDR3 is 14 residues. Germline CDR1 and CDR2: MGHRA and YSYEKL. The CDR3: CASSPGGFHYGYTF. CDR3 nucleotides: TGCGCCAGCAGCCCGGGGGGTTTTCACTATGGCTACACCTTC.

This rearrangement joins TRBV27 to TRBJ2-7, with 8 bases aligning to TRBD2. Germline trimming cut 4 bases from V and 2 bases from J; bases unmatched to any gene: 7. The V gene's germline CDR1 is MNHEY and CDR2 SMNVEV (reference sequence). This CDR3 has 15 residues. The CDR3 nucleotides are TGTGCCAGCAGTTACGCAGCGGGGGACACCTACGAGCAGTACTTC. Translating it yields CASSYAAGDTYEQYF.

The J gene is TRBJ2-5, the V gene TRBV6-5; D possibly matches TRBD1 or TRBD2 (6 bases each). The V gene's germline CDR1 is MNHEY and CDR2 SVGAGI. Between the trimmed V and J ends, which lost 7 bases and 4 bases, there was a span of 16 bases. The CDR3 runs to 14 residues. The CDR3 region is CASKVFGGLETQYF. In nucleotides, the CDR3 is TGTGCCAGCAAGGTTTTTGGGGGGCTAGAGACCCAGTACTTC.

This chain uses TRBV4-2 with TRBJ2-1; 9 nucleotides match TRBD2. V gave up 3 bases and J gave up 8 bases; unmatched junction bases: 8. Germline-derived CDR1 and CDR2 are LGHNA and YNFKEQ. There are 15 residues in the CDR3. The CDR3 reads CASSQALAGKDEQFF. CDR3 sequence (DNA): TGTGCCAGCAGCCAGGCGCTAGCGGGAAAGGATGAGCAGTTCTTC.